This T cell receptor (beta chain) was identified during a study of T cells in localized non-small cell lung cancer. Study observations and caveats: Appearing in adjacent lung were a median around 60 of the top 100 tumor clones. The highest T cell clonality was in uninvolved adjacent lung, above tumor. A higher density of T cells in blood coincided with extended overall survival. Because researchers sequenced only one region of the tumor, heterogeneity is still possible.

Comment on this clone: Its antigen is not identified.

Data came from immunoSEQ multiplex PCR; TCRdb stores just in-frame clones and leaves some out. Of 75,000 to 85,000 clones listed, more than 70% are singletons. CDR1 is SGHRS, CDR2 YFSETQ, per germline. The V gene end was trimmed by 2 bases and the J gene end by 5 bases; junction bases not matched to a gene: 10. The CDR3 is 16 residues long. The sample in question was peripheral blood, obtained before any cancer treatment. This sequence joins TRBV5-1 and TRBJ2-5, with TRBD2 matching 9 bases. This TCR was sampled from a female donor older than 55 with stage I lung adenocarcinoma. This CDR3 is CASSFAGTSYGETQYF. CDR3 nucleotide sequence: TGCGCCAGCAGCTTCGCCGGGACTAGCTATGGGGAGACCCAGTACTTC. The complete variable domain, with remaining parts taken from reference TRBV5-1 and TRBJ2-5, reads KAGVTQTPRYLIKTRGQQVTLSCSPISGHRSVSWYQQTPGQGLQFLFEYFSETQRNKGNFPGRFSGRQFSNSRSEMNVSTLELGDSALYLCASSFAGTSYGETQYFGPGTRLLVL.